The 32 T cell receptor beta chains reported below all come from one sample, sequenced in a study of neurological immune-mediated disorders. TCRdb reanalysed the 5' RACE reads using MiXCR and keeps one entry per CDR3 protein. The sample records approximately 66,000 distinct CDR3 sequences, around 3.1% being singletons. Sequencing was carried out using PBMCs. These TCRs come from a man between 40 and 49 years old with multiple sclerosis.

This clonotype was detected ten times or more. This sequence joins TRBV9 and TRBJ2-2; 7 bases match TRBD1. Trimming took 0 bases from V and 4 from J; bases not matched to a gene: 6. Germline loops: CDR1 SGDLS, CDR2 YYNGEE. This CDR3 is 16 amino acids long. Here the CDR3 DNA reads TGTGCCAGCAGCGTAGCTCCGACAGGGAGCACCGGGGAGCTGTTTTTT. Its translation: CASSVAPTGSTGELFF.

This clonotype was counted at least ten times. This chain connects TRBV7-2 to TRBJ1-5, with 7 bases fitting TRBD1. V lost 5 bases and J lost 7; bases outside the gene matches: 11. The CDR3 sequence is 15 residues long. The germline gives CDR1 SGHTA, CDR2 FQGNSA. CDR3 nucleotides: TGTGCCAGCAGCACCAGGGGAGGGGGCGGACAGCCCCAGCATTTT. It codes for CASSTRGGGGQPQHF.

This clonotype was seen at least ten times. The V call is TRBV29-1, the J call TRBJ2-7; a weak D match, TRBD1 (5 bases). CDR1 is SQVTM and CDR2 is ANQGSEA in the germline V gene. This CDR3 spans 12 amino acids. V was pared by 4 bases and J by 0 bases, with 7 bases between. In DNA, the CDR3 is TGCAGCGTTGGACAGAGCTCCTACGAGCAGTACTTC. It translates to CSVGQSSYEQYF.

Ten or more counts support this clonotype. This chain joins TRBV5-1 and TRBJ2-7; 7 bases match TRBD1. Germline V lookup: CDR1 SGHRS, CDR2 YFSETQ. J lost 2 bases, V lost 2 bases, and 7 bases had no gene match. This CDR3 region has 15 residues. The CDR3 bases are TGCGCCAGCAGCTTCGGTGACAGGGCCGCCTACGAGCAGTACTTC. It yields the protein CASSFGDRAAYEQYF. Using reference TRBV5-1 and TRBJ2-7 for the parts outside the CDR3, the full variable domain is KAGVTQTPRYLIKTRGQQVTLSCSPISGHRSVSWYQQTPGQGLQFLFEYFSETQRNKGNFPGRFSGRQFSNSRSEMNVSTLELGDSALYLCASSFGDRAAYEQYFGPGTRLTVT.

This clonotype has a count of ten or more. The chain links TRBV20-1 to TRBJ1-1; D gene ambiguous. Germline loops: CDR1 DFQATT, CDR2 SNEGSKA (reference sequence). V lost 5 bases to trimming and J lost 6 bases, with 10 bases between them. This CDR3 spans 11 amino acids. The CDR3 DNA follows: TGCAGTGCTCAACGACCGGCTGAAGCTTTCTTT. Protein product: CSAQRPAEAFF.

This clonotype came up many times. This rearrangement joins TRBV20-1 to TRBJ2-3, with 11 nucleotides matching TRBD2. The CDR3 has 17 amino acids. The germline gives CDR1 DFQATT, CDR2 SNEGSKA (reference sequence). The V segment lost 0 bases and the J segment 1 base; nucleotides outside the gene matches: 6. CDR3 in DNA: TGCAGTGCTAGAGATTTAGCGGGAGGGCCCGGCACAGATACGCAGTATTTT. Translating it yields CSARDLAGGPGTDTQYF.

This clonotype was recorded at least ten times. This chain connects TRBV14 to TRBJ2-1; D is ambiguous. Trimming shortened V by 5 bases and J by 6 bases, and 14 bases separated the two germline ends. The CDR3 runs to 14 residues. Germline V gene data show CDR1 as SGHDN and CDR2 as FVKESK. The CDR3 sequence: CASSRVGSVNEQFF. Written as DNA, the CDR3 is TGTGCCAGCAGCAGGGTCGGCTCTGTCAATGAGCAGTTCTTC.

This clonotype was counted many times. The chain joins TRBV21-1 to TRBJ1-3; the table's D call, TRBD1, has no DNA check behind it. TRBV21-1 counts as a pseudogene. The CDR3 sequence is 15 residues long. CDR3 nucleotides: TGTGCCAGCAGCAAACCCCACAGGGATGGAAACACCATATATTTT. Protein: CASSKPHRDGNTIYF.

In this sample, this clonotype turned up many times. The chain employs TRBV9 and TRBJ1-2; 8 positions agree with TRBD1. V was clipped by 4 bases and J by 8 bases; unmatched bases: 7. The CDR3 loop spans 13 amino acids. Germline V gene data show CDR1 as SGDLS and CDR2 as YYNGEE. The CDR3: CASSTQQGGGYTF. CDR3 bases: TGTGCCAGCAGCACCCAACAGGGGGGAGGCTACACCTTC.

In this sample, this clonotype turned up many times. CDR3 DNA sequence: TGTGCCAGCAGCGCCTACTATGGCTACACCTTC. This sequence encodes CASSAYYGYTF. The chain employs TRBV3-1 and TRBJ1-2; D uncertain. The CDR3 consists of 11 residues. Germline CDR1 LGHDT, CDR2 YNNKEL (reference sequence). The V and J ends lost 5 bases and 3 bases respectively, with 4 bases between them.

This clonotype was counted at least ten times. CDR3 coding DNA: TGTGCCAGCAGCCTGTTCGGGGCGGGTAACACCGGGGAGCTGTTTTTT. As protein: CASSLFGAGNTGELFF. The chain recombines TRBV11-2 with TRBJ2-2, with D perhaps being TRBD1 or TRBD2 (5 bases each). There are 16 residues in the CDR3. Germline assignment: CDR1 SGHAT and CDR2 FQNNGV. V lost 5 bases to trimming and J lost 2 bases, with 15 bases between them.

This clonotype was seen repeatedly, ten times or more. V usage is TRBV20-1 and J usage is TRBJ1-1; D not certain. This CDR3 spans 14 amino acids. V lost 1 base and J 2 bases, leaving 11 bases between the germline ends. Germline CDR1 reads DFQATT; CDR2 reads SNEGSKA (reference sequence). The CDR3 nucleotides are TGCAGTGCTAGAGTAGTAGGAGGAAACACTGAAGCTTTCTTT. Translating gives CSARVVGGNTEAFF.

The CDR3 DNA is TGTGCCAGCCACCGGGACAGGGATACAGATACGCAGTATTTT. This translates into CASHRDRDTDTQYF. The chain has TRBV18 and TRBJ2-3, with TRBD1 matching over 9 bases. Germline CDR1 is KGHSH and CDR2 is LQKENI. The CDR3 has 14 residues. Unmatched junction bases numbered 6, after V lost 8 bases and J lost 3 bases.

This clonotype has ten or more counts. The chain employs TRBV6-1 and TRBJ2-7, with TRBD1 as a possible D gene (6 bases). The CDR3 sequence is 14 residues long. V lost 6 bases and J lost 4, with 16 bases in between. The germline V gene encodes CDR1 MNHNS and CDR2 SASEGT. Here the CDR3 DNA reads TGTGCCAGCAGGCGTGGACAGTTCGATTACGAGCAGTACTTC. Translating it yields CASRRGQFDYEQYF.

This clonotype was counted at least ten times. The chain recombines TRBV20-1 with TRBJ2-1; 12 bases fit TRBD2. The CDR3 loop spans 17 amino acids. V dropped 1 base and J dropped 2; count of bases not matched to a gene: 6. The germline V gene encodes CDR1 DFQATT and CDR2 SNEGSKA (reference sequence). This CDR3 is CSARVLAGGSPYNEQFF. Here the CDR3 DNA reads TGCAGTGCTAGAGTACTAGCGGGGGGAAGCCCCTACAATGAGCAGTTCTTC.

Many counts were recorded for this clonotype. V is TRBV5-1 and J is TRBJ2-5, with D perhaps matching TRBD1 (6 bases). The CDR3 runs to 13 residues. V was shortened by 0 bases and J by 5 bases, with 8 bases between the two germline ends. The germline gives CDR1 SGHRS, CDR2 YFSETQ. CDR3 sequence (DNA): TGCGCCAGCAGCTTGGGACAGGAGGAGACCCAGTACTTC. This translates into CASSLGQEETQYF.

This clonotype was counted only a few times. The chain carries TRBV6-4 and TRBJ2-2; no definite D call. The CDR3 is 15 amino acids. Looked up from germline, CDR1 is MRHNA and CDR2 is SNTAGT. V shed 10 bases and J shed 1 base, with 16 bases lying between them. The CDR3 DNA follows: TGTGCCAACAGCCACACCCAGTGGAACACCGGGGAGCTGTTTTTT. Translation: CANSHTQWNTGELFF.

There are many counts of this clonotype. This chain uses TRBV29-1 with TRBJ2-3, with D perhaps TRBD2 (7 bases). V lost 4 bases and J 1 base, leaving 18 bases between the germline ends. The V gene's germline CDR1 is SQVTM and CDR2 ANQGSEA. CDR3 length equals 16 residues. The CDR3 coding sequence is TGCAGCGTTGTCCCGCCGGGGGGCGCGGGCACAGATACGCAGTATTTT. Encoded protein: CSVVPPGGAGTDTQYF.

This clonotype was seen at least ten times. This sequence joins TRBV29-1 and TRBJ2-1; D not certain. Germline V gene sequence: CDR1 SQVTM, CDR2 ANQGSEA. The CDR3 has 10 amino acids. With 3 bases removed from V and 13 bases from J, the gap between germline ends came to 10 bases. This chain's CDR3 is CSVDTDIQFF. Here the CDR3 DNA reads TGCAGCGTTGACACAGATATCCAGTTCTTC.

In its sample, this clonotype was seen many times. The chain has TRBV5-1 and TRBJ2-5; D remains unclear. Trimming took off 0 bases at V and 5 bases at J, with 11 bases between the two ends. The germline V gene encodes CDR1 SGHRS and CDR2 YFSETQ. The CDR3 contains 14 residues. In DNA, the CDR3 is TGCGCCAGCAGCTTGGAAATAGGGTTGGAGACCCAGTACTTC. As protein: CASSLEIGLETQYF.

This clonotype was counted ten times or more. The chain employs TRBV12-3 or TRBV12-4 and TRBJ1-5; D unresolved. V lost 0 bases and J 5 bases, leaving 8 bases between the germline ends. The CDR3 runs 14 residues. The CDR3 reads CASSLALRDQPQHF. CDR3 sequence (DNA): TGTGCCAGCAGTTTAGCGCTAAGGGATCAGCCCCAGCATTTT.

This clonotype occurred many times. The chain uses TRBV12-3 or TRBV12-4 and TRBJ2-7; 7 positions match TRBD2. V trimming: 5 bases; J trimming: 0 bases; junction bases outside the gene matches: 7. The CDR3 loop spans 15 amino acids. CDR3: CASSLPGGTSYEQYF. The DNA for the CDR3 is TGTGCCAGCAGTCTGCCGGGGGGAACCTCCTACGAGCAGTACTTC.

In its sample, this clonotype was seen many times. CDR3 protein: CSVRSGAQGANVLTF. Here the CDR3 DNA reads TGCAGCGTTAGATCGGGGGCGCAGGGGGCCAACGTCCTGACTTTC. The chain links TRBV29-1 to TRBJ2-6; D could derive from TRBD1 or TRBD2 (6 bases each). The CDR3 has 15 amino acids. V was trimmed by 5 bases and J by 4 bases, leaving 15 bases between them. Per the germline V gene, CDR1 is SQVTM and CDR2 is ANQGSEA.

This clonotype was detected many times. The V gene is TRBV28, the J gene TRBJ1-5; D unresolved. Between the trimmed V and J ends, which lost 6 bases and 7 bases, there was a span of 19 bases. There are 15 residues in the CDR3. Per the germline V gene, CDR1 is MDHEN and CDR2 is SYDVKM. Here the CDR3 DNA reads TGTGCCAGCAGCCCAGGTGGTCGCGGGGTACAGCCCCAGCATTTT. Translating it yields CASSPGGRGVQPQHF.

This clonotype was found many times. This chain links TRBV20-1 with TRBJ1-2, with TRBD1 matching over 9 bases. CDR3 length equals 13 residues. Germline V gene data show CDR1 as DFQATT and CDR2 as SNEGSKA (reference sequence). The junction had 4 bases not matched to a gene; V was cut back by 4 bases and J by 4 bases. CDR3 DNA sequence: TGCAGTGCTATCCAGACAGGGGGCTATGGCTACACCTTC. This translates into CSAIQTGGYGYTF.

This clonotype was recorded only once. The junction differs from germline at one of its ends, possibly a read error. The chain links TRBV7-6 to TRBJ2-3, with D perhaps TRBD1 or TRBD2 (6 bases each). Germline V gene lookup returns CDR1 SGHVS and CDR2 FNYEAQ. The CDR3 totals 15 residues. This CDR3 is CASSPLYGGADKQYF. DNA of the CDR3: TGTGCCAGCAGCCCCCTTTACGGGGGCGCGGATAAGCAGTATTTT.

This clonotype was counted many times. The V and J genes are TRBV20-1 and TRBJ1-2, with 7 bases aligning to TRBD1. After removal of 3 bases from V and 8 bases from J, the junction contained 9 bases not matched to a gene. From germline, CDR1 is DFQATT and CDR2 SNEGSKA (reference sequence). The CDR3 totals 13 residues. The CDR3: CSASRGHSEGYTF. DNA of the CDR3: TGCAGTGCTAGTAGGGGGCATTCAGAAGGCTACACCTTC.

The chain links TRBV30 to TRBJ2-7; weak D call: TRBD1 (6 bases). V shed 2 bases and J shed 5 bases, with 13 bases lying between them. The CDR3 has 13 residues. Germline assignment: CDR1 GTSNPN and CDR2 SVGIG (reference sequence). CDR3 sequence (DNA): TGTGCCTGGAGTAAGGGGACAATCGACGAGCAGTACTTC. Residues: CAWSKGTIDEQYF.

On this clonotype itself: A much larger clonotype is one base distant, so this may be a read error. The chain employs TRBV2 and TRBJ1-1; D gene unclear. The germline gives CDR1 SNHLY, CDR2 FYNNEI. CDR3 length: 12 amino acids. Here the CDR3 reads CASSPANTAAFF. In DNA, the CDR3 is TGTGCCAGCAGCCCAGCGAACACTGCAGCTTTCTTT.

This clonotype has at least ten counts. This sequence joins TRBV12-3 or TRBV12-4 and TRBJ2-1; 10 bases fit TRBD1. The CDR3 has 15 residues. V shed 4 bases and J 6 bases; nucleotides not matched to a gene: 6. The CDR3 protein is CASSYGTGASNEQFF. The CDR3 DNA sequence: TGTGCCAGCAGTTACGGGACAGGGGCCTCCAATGAGCAGTTCTTC.

At least ten counts were recorded for this clonotype. The rearrangement uses TRBV15 and TRBJ2-1, with 7 bases fitting TRBD2. The J segment lost 0 bases and the V segment lost 0 bases, leaving 5 bases of the junction unmatched. The CDR3 runs to 17 residues. Germline lookup yields CDR1 LNHNV and CDR2 YYDKDF (reference sequence). For the CDR3, the DNA is TGTGCCACCAGCAGAGATTTCCCGGGGGGCTCCTACAATGAGCAGTTCTTC. Its protein product is CATSRDFPGGSYNEQFF.

Concerning this clonotype: This is likely a read error, given that the CDR3 carries no conserved phenylalanine or tryptophan at its end. The DNA is omitted, as the CDR3 cannot be located on it reliably, and the CDR3 follows TCRdb's listing. The genes are TRBV5-5 and TRBJ2-7; TRBD1 is the table's D call and was not checked against the DNA. Inclusive of both ends, the CDR3 amounts to 15 amino acids. Germline values: CDR1 SGHKS, CDR2 YYEKEE (reference sequence). Here the CDR3 reads CASSLEPGHFYEQNI.